This T cell receptor (beta chain) originates from a study of T-cell reconstitution after alpha-beta-depleted transplantation in children. Unique molecular identifiers were built into the TCRbeta library. TCRdb passed the PCR reads through MiXCR, listing each CDR3 protein once. The sample lists about 160,000 distinct CDR3 sequences; around 10% were seen once. The V and J ends lost 8 bases and 6 bases respectively, with 14 bases between them. Germline V gives CDR1 MNHEY, CDR2 SMNVEV (reference sequence). The CDR3 has 13 residues. The sample holds many counts of this clonotype. No antigen is known for it. Study findings and constraints: Reportedly, only several hundred clones from non-depleted graft cells drove alpha-beta T-cell counts at about two months. By one year post-transplant, T-cell counts and diversity largely arose from T cells that were newly produced. Surviving recipient T cells and thymic progenitors accounted for the high day-60 TCRbeta diversity observed in some patients.

This material consisted of PBMCs, taken before TCRalphabeta/CD19-depleted stem cell transplant. This TCR derives from a boy aged 2 to 10 with acute myeloid leukemia, due to receive a stem cell transplant. V is TRBV27 and J is TRBJ1-5; D is unresolved. Written as DNA, the CDR3 is TGTGCCAGCCGCCACCTACCTAGTCAGCCCCAGCATTTT. This translates into CASRHLPSQPQHF.